A selection of T cell receptor beta chains follows, all from one sample in a study of PD-1 blockade in classical Hodgkin lymphoma. The protocol was immunoSEQ multiplex PCR, while the TCRdb copy is restricted to in-frame clones and leaves out a portion. The table records tens of thousands of clones, around 71% of them present only once. The starting material was peripheral blood mononuclear cells (PBMCs), obtained at baseline. The source is a human donor with classical Hodgkin lymphoma. Both conserved end residues are part of each CDR3. A D gene is named only where the DNA matches it firmly. Size tells how often a clone was seen (once, few, many) or the class of an expanded clone, and some rows leave it out.

v_call	j_call	d_call	clone_size	cdr3_nt	cdr3_aa
TRBV19	TRBJ2-5	NA	few	TGTGCCAGTAGTGGCGCCGCAGAGACCCAGTACTTC	CASSGAAETQYF
TRBV27	TRBJ2-1	NA	NA	TGTGCCAGCAGTAGAGCGGGCTCCCACAATGAGCAGTTCTTC	CASSRAGSHNEQFF
TRBV9	TRBJ2-3	NA	many	TGTGCCAGCAGCGTAGATCGGTCATCAGATACGCAGTATTTT	CASSVDRSSDTQYF
TRBV19	TRBJ1-5	NA	once	TGTGCCAGTACTCTCCGGGACTCTAGCAATCAGCCCCAGCATTTT	CASTLRDSSNQPQHF
TRBV7-2	TRBJ2-6	NA	NA	TGTGCCAGCAGCTTACAGGCCCTAAGGGCCAACGTCCTGACTTTC	CASSLQALRANVLTF
TRBV19	TRBJ1-2	NA	NA	TGTGCCAGTAGCCGGGCGGGACAAAGCTATGGCTACACCTTC	CASSRAGQSYGYTF
TRBV6-1	TRBJ2-3	NA	NA	TGTGCCAGCACAAAACGGGGGGCGAGCACAGATACGCAGTATTTT	CASTKRGASTDTQYF
TRBV6-5	TRBJ2-2	TRBD1	NA	TGTGCCAGCAGACCCGACAGGGCGGTCGGGGAGCTGTTTTTT	CASRPDRAVGELFF
TRBV19	TRBJ2-7	NA	NA	TGTGCCAGTAGTATAGACACAGGGTTGGTCGCCTACGAGCAGTACTTC	CASSIDTGLVAYEQYF
TRBV19	TRBJ2-1	NA	NA	TGTGCCAGTAGTCCCTCCGTGAGCTCCTACAATGAGCAGTTCTTC	CASSPSVSSYNEQFF
TRBV6-6	TRBJ2-7	TRBD2	NA	TGTGCCAGCAGTGTTCCGGGACTAAAATCCTACGAGCAGTACTTC	CASSVPGLKSYEQYF
TRBV27	TRBJ2-7	TRBD2	once	TGTGCCAGCAACCCTACAGGACTAGCGGACACTATCGACGAGCAGTACTTC	CASNPTGLADTIDEQYF
TRBV9	TRBJ1-6	NA	NA	TGTGCCAGCAGCCCCTCCAGGGTATTTTCACCCCTCCACTTT	CASSPSRVFSPLHF
TRBV27	TRBJ1-1	TRBD1	NA	TGTGCCAGCAGTCCCGGACAGGGCATCCTCATGAACACTGAAGCTTTCTTT	CASSPGQGILMNTEAFF
TRBV30	TRBJ2-7	NA	NA	TGTGCCTGGATCCGAGGGGGATACGAGCAGTACTTC	CAWIRGGYEQYF
TRBV6-5	TRBJ2-7	TRBD2	NA	TGTGCCAGCAGCAAGACTAGCGGGGGACGACGCGGGCAGTACTTC	CASSKTSGGRRGQYF
TRBV9	TRBJ1-1	TRBD1	NA	TGTGCCAGCAGCCCGCTAACAGGGGGCACTGAAGCTTTCTTT	CASSPLTGGTEAFF
TRBV5-5	TRBJ1-2	NA	NA	TGTGCCAGCAGCAGAGGGAATAGCGGCTACACCTTC	CASSRGNSGYTF